This T cell receptor (beta chain) was observed in a study of cytotoxic CD8 clonotypes in ibrutinib-treated CLL. Study-wide results and limits: At ibrutinib response, clonality increased, and at progression it declined back toward baseline. Progressing and sustained-remission patients had different sampling times.

There are a few counts of this clone. What it binds is unknown. CDR3 size: 14 residues. Trimming removed 3 bases at V and 0 bases at J, with 6 bases between. Germline CDR1 and CDR2: SEHNR and FQNEAQ (reference sequence). Here immunoSEQ multiplex PCR was the method, and the copy in TCRdb shows in-frame clones only, minus some. The profile shows fewer than 400,000 clones, 67% of them singletons. The V and J genes are TRBV7-9 and TRBJ2-1, with D hard to call. This specimen was PBMCs, taken after 36 months of ibrutinib treatment. This receptor was taken from a human donor with chronic lymphocytic leukemia. In DNA, the CDR3 is TGTGCCAGCAGCTTGTTACCCTCCTACAATGAGCAGTTCTTC. Residues: CASSLLPSYNEQFF.